The 4 T cell receptor beta chains below come from one sample, sequenced in a study of T cells in Graves' hyperthyroidism and ophthalmopathy. Researchers amplified the TCR beta CDR3 regions from RNA transcripts. The primer set for the first-round RT-PCR of the TCR CDR3 was HTBI. A single record per CDR3 protein comes from TCRdb applying MiXCR to the multiplex PCR reads. Among about 400,000 distinct CDR3 sequences, around 15% were seen once, and the ten largest hold approximately 27%. Sample: blood. The receptors were gathered from a man between 50 and 59 years old with Graves' ophthalmopathy.

This clonotype was seen only a few times. J is TRBJ2-1 and V is TRBV4-1; 8 nucleotides agree with TRBD1. The CDR3 loop spans 15 amino acids. Germline CDR1 and CDR2: MGHRA and YSYEKL. The V gene end was trimmed by 1 base and the J gene end by 9 bases; junction bases not matched to a gene: 8. The CDR3 reads CASSQGPGGGGEQFF. CDR3 nucleotide sequence: TGCGCCAGCAGCCAAGGCCCAGGGGGCGGAGGTGAGCAGTTCTTC.

In this sample, this clonotype turned up many times. The genes are TRBV12-3 or TRBV12-4 and TRBJ2-7; D possibly uses TRBD1 or TRBD2 (6 bases each). V shed 7 bases and J shed 6 bases, with 16 bases lying between them. The CDR3 totals 13 residues. CDR3 protein: CASNSRGGGEQYF. The CDR3 nucleotides are TGTGCCAGCAATTCCCGAGGGGGAGGCGAGCAGTACTTC.

The V call is TRBV24-1, the J call TRBJ2-1; 10 bases map to TRBD1. The germline V gene has CDR1 KGHDR and CDR2 SFDVKD. The CDR3 contains 15 residues. The trim removed 1 base at V and 5 bases at J, leaving 1 base unmatched. CDR3 amino acids: CATSDFGTGDNEQFF. In nucleotides, the CDR3 is TGTGCCACCAGTGATTTCGGGACAGGGGACAATGAGCAGTTCTTC.

This clonotype was counted many times. This chain uses TRBV28 with TRBJ2-1; D may be TRBD2 (5 bases). CDR1 is MDHEN, CDR2 SYDVKM, per germline. The CDR3 is 15 residues long. Trimming pared 7 bases from V and 11 bases from J, leaving 24 bases between. The CDR3 region is CASTGISPRGMKQFF. For the CDR3, the DNA is TGTGCCAGCACCGGAATTTCACCCCGGGGAATGAAGCAGTTCTTC.